What follows is one T cell receptor (beta chain) and its context. The antigen remains undetermined. The sample comes from a study of regulatory and conventional T cells in RAG deficiency. Study-wide results and caveats: Other subsets showed 9 to 10-fold reductions, but Treg unique TCR beta sequences fell roughly 97-fold in these patients.

Germline lookup yields CDR1 MNHNY and CDR2 SVGAGI (reference sequence). Trimming cost V 4 bases and J 9 bases, with 11 bases left between them. The CDR3 is 12 residues long. The sorted conventional CD4+ T cells were CD25-low and CD127-high, with genomic DNA sequenced. Libraries were prepared by immunoSEQ multiplex PCR; TCRdb keeps only in-frame clonotypes and omits some of them. This sample has 34,000 or so clones; around 76% occur once, and the top ten carry around 3.6%. The same sample was also studied in work on regulatory T cells. That report adds: The PCR used 52 TRBV and 13 TRBJ primers.

The sample was CD4+ effector T cells sorted from blood. The origin of this receptor is a human donor in good health. The rearrangement joins TRBV6-6 to TRBJ2-3; D is unclear. The CDR3 loop reads CASSSLSRTQYF. The CDR3 DNA sequence: TGTGCCAGCAGTTCCCTCTCACGCACGCAGTATTTT.